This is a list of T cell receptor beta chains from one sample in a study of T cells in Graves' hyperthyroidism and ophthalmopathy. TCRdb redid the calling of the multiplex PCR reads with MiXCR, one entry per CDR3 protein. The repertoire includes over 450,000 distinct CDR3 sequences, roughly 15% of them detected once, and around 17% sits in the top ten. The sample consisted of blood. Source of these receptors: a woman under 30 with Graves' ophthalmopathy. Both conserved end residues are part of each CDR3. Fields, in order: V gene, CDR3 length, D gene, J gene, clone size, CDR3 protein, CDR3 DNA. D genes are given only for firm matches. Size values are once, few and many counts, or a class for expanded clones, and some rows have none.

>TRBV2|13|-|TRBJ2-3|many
CASHSGFTDTQYF
TGTGCCAGCCATAGCGGATTCACAGATACGCAGTATTTT
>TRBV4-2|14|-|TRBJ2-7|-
CASSPAVSSYEQYF
TGTGCCAGCAGCCCAGCGGTGAGCTCCTACGAGCAGTACTTC
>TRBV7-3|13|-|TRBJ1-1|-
CANPVLGGTEAFF
TGTGCCAACCCGGTGCTTGGGGGGACTGAAGCTTTCTTT
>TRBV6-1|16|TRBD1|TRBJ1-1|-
CATLKGQGTMNTEAFF
TGTGCCACTCTAAAGGGACAGGGTACTATGAACACTGAAGCTTTCTTT
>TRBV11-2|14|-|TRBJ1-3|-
CASVAGITGNTIYF
TGTGCCAGCGTGGCAGGGATAACTGGAAACACCATATATTTT
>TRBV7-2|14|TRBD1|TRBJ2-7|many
CASSFEGGTYEQYF
TGTGCCAGCAGCTTCGAAGGGGGCACCTACGAGCAGTACTTC
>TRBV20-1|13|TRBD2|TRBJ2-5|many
CSAMTSAQETQYF
TGCAGTGCCATGACTAGCGCCCAAGAGACCCAGTACTTC
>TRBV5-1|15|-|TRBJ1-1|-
CASSTSLGRGTEAFF
TGCGCCAGCAGCACCTCCCTGGGACGTGGCACTGAAGCTTTCTTT
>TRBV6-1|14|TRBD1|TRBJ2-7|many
CASSTRQGAREQYF
TGTGCCAGCAGCACTAGACAGGGGGCGAGGGAGCAGTACTTC
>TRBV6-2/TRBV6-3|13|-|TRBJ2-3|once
CASKGQATDTQYF
TGTGCCAGCAAGGGACAAGCCACAGATACGCAGTATTTT
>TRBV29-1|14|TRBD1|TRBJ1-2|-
CSVVAGGYEYGYTF
TGCAGCGTTGTAGCAGGGGGCTATGAATATGGCTACACCTTC
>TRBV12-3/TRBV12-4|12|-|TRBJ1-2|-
CASSFAEGGYTF
TGTGCCAGCAGTTTTGCAGAGGGTGGCTACACCTTC
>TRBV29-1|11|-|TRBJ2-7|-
CSVGSIYEQYF
TGCAGCGTCGGATCCATTTACGAGCAGTACTTC
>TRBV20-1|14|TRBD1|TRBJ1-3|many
CSASPGQGVNTIYF
TGCAGTGCTAGCCCGGGACAGGGTGTGAACACCATATATTTT
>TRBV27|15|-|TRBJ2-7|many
CASSLFARAEYEQYF
TGTGCCAGCAGTTTATTCGCGAGGGCGGAATACGAGCAGTACTTC
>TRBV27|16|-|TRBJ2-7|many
CASSHQVVTSTYEQYF
TGTGCCAGCAGTCATCAGGTCGTCACATCCACCTACGAGCAGTACTTC
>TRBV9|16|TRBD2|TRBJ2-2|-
CASSVVAGGRTGELFF
TGTGCCAGCAGCGTAGTAGCGGGAGGGCGCACCGGGGAGCTGTTTTTT
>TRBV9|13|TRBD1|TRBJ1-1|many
CASSVGGTGEAFF
TGTGCCAGCAGCGTAGGGGGGACAGGAGAAGCTTTCTTT
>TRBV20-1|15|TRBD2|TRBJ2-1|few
CSAYAPLLAGNEQFF
TGCAGTGCTTACGCGCCCCTCCTAGCGGGCAATGAGCAGTTCTTC
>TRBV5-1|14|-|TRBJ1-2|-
CASSLEDTPGGYTF
TGCGCCAGCAGCTTGGAGGACACCCCGGGGGGCTACACCTTC
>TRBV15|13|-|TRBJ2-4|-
CATSRGRENIQYF
TGTGCCACCAGCAGAGGCAGGGAAAACATTCAGTACTTC
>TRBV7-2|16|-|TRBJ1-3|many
CASSLRGSGSGNTIYF
TGTGCCAGCAGCTTGAGGGGTTCAGGCTCTGGAAACACCATATATTTT
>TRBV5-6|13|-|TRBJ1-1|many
CASSLVGNPEAFF
TGTGCCAGCAGCTTGGTGGGGAACCCTGAAGCTTTCTTT
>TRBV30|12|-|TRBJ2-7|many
CAWSGGSHEQYF
TGTGCCTGGAGTGGAGGAAGCCACGAGCAGTACTTC
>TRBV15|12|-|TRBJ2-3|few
CATSSFTDTQYF
TGTGCCACCAGCAGTTTCACAGATACGCAGTATTTT
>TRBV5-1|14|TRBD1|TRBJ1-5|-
CASTTTGEAQPQHF
TGCGCCAGCACCACGACAGGGGAAGCTCAGCCCCAGCATTTT
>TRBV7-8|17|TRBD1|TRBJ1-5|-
CASSEGQGVGARQPQHF
TGTGCCAGCAGCGAGGGACAGGGGGTAGGAGCTCGCCAGCCCCAGCATTTT
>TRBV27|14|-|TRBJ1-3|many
CASSLSGDGNTIYF
TGTGCCAGCAGTTTATCAGGTGATGGAAACACCATATATTTT
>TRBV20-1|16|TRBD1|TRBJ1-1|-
CSASPSFDRGPPEAFF
TGCAGTGCTAGTCCTAGTTTTGACAGGGGGCCCCCTGAAGCTTTCTTT
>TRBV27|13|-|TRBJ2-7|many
CASSLSRSYEQYF
TGTGCCAGCAGTTTATCGAGGTCCTACGAGCAGTACTTC
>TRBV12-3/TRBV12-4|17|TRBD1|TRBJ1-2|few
CASSGPDRGLANYGYTF
TGTGCCAGCAGCGGTCCGGACAGGGGATTAGCTAACTATGGCTACACCTTC
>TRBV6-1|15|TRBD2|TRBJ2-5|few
CASSRSGGGRETQYF
TGTGCCAGCAGCCGGAGCGGGGGGGGACGGGAGACCCAGTACTTC
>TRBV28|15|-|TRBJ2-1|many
CATQRGEIKGDEQFF
TGTGCCACCCAACGGGGCGAGATAAAAGGTGATGAGCAGTTCTTC
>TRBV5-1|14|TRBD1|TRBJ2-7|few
CASSGGQELYEQYF
TGCGCCAGCAGCGGGGGACAGGAGCTCTACGAGCAGTACTTC
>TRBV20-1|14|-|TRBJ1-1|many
CSARIDSRNTEAFF
TGCAGTGCTAGAATCGACAGCAGGAACACTGAAGCTTTCTTT
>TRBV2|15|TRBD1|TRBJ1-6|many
CASTGTGLYNSPLHF
TGTGCCAGCACCGGGACAGGACTCTATAATTCACCCCTCCACTTT
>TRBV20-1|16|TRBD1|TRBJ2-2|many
CSARGLETGHTGELFF
TGCAGTGCTAGAGGTTTAGAGACAGGGCACACCGGGGAGCTGTTTTTT
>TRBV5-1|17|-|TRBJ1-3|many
CASSRGGVGAAGNTIYF
TGCGCCAGCAGTAGGGGAGGCGTCGGGGCCGCTGGAAACACCATATATTTT
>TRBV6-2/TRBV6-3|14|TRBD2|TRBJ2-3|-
CASGASGRGNTQYF
TGTGCCAGCGGAGCTAGCGGGAGAGGGAATACGCAGTATTTT
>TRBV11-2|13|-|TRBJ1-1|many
CASTLTGSTEAFF
TGTGCCAGCACCCTCACAGGGAGTACTGAAGCTTTCTTT
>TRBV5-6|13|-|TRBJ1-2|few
CASSLELRHGYTF
TGTGCCAGCAGCTTGGAGTTAAGGCATGGCTACACCTTC
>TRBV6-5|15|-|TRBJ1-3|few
CASSYSSGSGNTIYF
TGTGCCAGCAGTTACTCGAGCGGTTCTGGAAACACCATATATTTT
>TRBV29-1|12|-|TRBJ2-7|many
CSVRFRGNEQYF
TGCAGCGTTCGTTTTAGAGGCAACGAGCAGTACTTC
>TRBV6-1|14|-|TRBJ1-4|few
CASSIGATNEKLFF
TGTGCCAGCAGTATTGGGGCTACTAATGAAAAACTGTTTTTT
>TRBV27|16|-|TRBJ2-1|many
CASSSSGWLSYNEQFF
TGTGCCAGCAGTTCCTCAGGGTGGCTCTCCTACAATGAGCAGTTCTTC
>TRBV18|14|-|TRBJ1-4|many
CASSPTATNEKLFF
TGTGCCAGCTCACCAACAGCAACTAATGAAAAACTGTTTTTT
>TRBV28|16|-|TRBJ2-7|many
CASSLAPRGAGYEQYF
TGTGCCAGCAGTTTAGCCCCTAGAGGGGCGGGCTACGAGCAGTACTTC
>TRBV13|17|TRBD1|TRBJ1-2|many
CASSAPGQGPLNYGYTF
TGTGCCAGCAGCGCACCGGGACAGGGACCGCTGAACTATGGCTACACCTTC
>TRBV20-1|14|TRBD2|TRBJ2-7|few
CSARREGLRYEQYF
TGCAGTGCGCGTCGGGAGGGCCTTAGATACGAGCAGTACTTC
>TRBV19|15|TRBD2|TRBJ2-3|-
CATCPVAGGTDTQYF
TGTGCCACCTGCCCCGTAGCGGGAGGCACAGATACGCAGTATTTT
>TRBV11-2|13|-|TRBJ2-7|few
CASSYDSRYEQYF
TGTGCCAGCAGCTACGATTCCCGCTACGAGCAGTACTTC
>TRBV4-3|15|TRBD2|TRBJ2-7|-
CASSQDTSGSYEQYF
TGCGCCAGCAGCCAAGATACTAGCGGGAGCTACGAGCAGTACTTC
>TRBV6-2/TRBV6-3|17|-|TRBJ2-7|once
CASSYSLALVGVYEQYF
TGTGCCAGCAGTTACTCCCTCGCATTAGTGGGAGTCTACGAGCAGTACTTC
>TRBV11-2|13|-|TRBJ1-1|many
CATGVGVNTEAFF
TGTGCCACCGGAGTCGGCGTGAACACTGAAGCTTTCTTT
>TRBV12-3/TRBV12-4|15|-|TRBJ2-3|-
CASSAQGTSTDTQYF
TGTGCCAGCAGTGCACAGGGTACTAGCACAGATACGCAGTATTTT